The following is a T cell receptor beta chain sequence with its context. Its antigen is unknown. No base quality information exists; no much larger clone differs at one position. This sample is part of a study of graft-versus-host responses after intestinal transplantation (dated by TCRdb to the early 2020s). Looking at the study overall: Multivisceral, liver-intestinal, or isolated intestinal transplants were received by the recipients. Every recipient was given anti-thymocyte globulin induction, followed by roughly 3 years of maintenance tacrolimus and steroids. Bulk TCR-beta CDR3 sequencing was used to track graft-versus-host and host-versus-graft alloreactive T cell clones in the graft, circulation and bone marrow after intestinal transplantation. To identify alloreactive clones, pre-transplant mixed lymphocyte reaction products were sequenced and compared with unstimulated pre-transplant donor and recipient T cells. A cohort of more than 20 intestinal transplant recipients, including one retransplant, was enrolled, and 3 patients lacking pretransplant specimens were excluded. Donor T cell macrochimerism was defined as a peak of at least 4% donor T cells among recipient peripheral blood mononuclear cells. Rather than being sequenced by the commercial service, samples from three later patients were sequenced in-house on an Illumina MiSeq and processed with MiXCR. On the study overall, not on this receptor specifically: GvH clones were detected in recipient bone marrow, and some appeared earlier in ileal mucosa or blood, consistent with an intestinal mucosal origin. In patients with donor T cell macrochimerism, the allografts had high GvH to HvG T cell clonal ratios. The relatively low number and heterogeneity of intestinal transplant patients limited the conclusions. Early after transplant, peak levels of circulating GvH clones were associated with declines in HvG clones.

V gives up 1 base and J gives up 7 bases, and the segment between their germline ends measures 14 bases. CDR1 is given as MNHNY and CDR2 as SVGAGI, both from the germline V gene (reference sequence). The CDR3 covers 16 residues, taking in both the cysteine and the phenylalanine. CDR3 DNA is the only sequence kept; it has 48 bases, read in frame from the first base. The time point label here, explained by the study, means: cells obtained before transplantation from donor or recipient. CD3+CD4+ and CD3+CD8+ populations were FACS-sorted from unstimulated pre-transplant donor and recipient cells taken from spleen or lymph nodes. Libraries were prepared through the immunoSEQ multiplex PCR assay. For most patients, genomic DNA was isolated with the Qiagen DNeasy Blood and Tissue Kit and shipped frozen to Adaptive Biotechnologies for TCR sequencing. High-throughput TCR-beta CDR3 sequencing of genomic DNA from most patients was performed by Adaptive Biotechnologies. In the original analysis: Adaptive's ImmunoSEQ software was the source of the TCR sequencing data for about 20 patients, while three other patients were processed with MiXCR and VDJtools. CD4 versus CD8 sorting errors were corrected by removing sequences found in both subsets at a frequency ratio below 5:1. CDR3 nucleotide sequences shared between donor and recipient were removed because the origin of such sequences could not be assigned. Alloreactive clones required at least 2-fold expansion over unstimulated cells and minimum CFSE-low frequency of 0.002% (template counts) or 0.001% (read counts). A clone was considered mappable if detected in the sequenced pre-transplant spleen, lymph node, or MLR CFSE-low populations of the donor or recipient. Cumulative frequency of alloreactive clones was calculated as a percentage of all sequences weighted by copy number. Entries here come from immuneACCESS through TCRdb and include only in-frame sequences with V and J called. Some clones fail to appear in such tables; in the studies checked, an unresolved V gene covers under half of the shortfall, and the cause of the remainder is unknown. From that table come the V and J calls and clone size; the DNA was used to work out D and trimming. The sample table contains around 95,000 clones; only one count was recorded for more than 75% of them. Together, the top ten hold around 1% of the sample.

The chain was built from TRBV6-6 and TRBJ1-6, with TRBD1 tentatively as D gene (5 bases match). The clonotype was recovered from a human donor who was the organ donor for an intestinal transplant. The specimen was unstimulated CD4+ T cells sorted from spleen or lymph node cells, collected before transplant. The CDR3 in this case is CASSYLGVGKNSPLHF. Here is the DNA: TGTGCCAGCAGTTACTTAGGGGTGGGGAAGAATTCACCCCTCCACTTT.